This T cell receptor (beta chain) was recovered during a study of response to subunit inactivated influenza vaccine. The CDR3 spans 18 residues. Germline trimming cut 3 bases from V and 4 bases from J; bases unmatched to any gene: 13. The V gene's germline CDR1 is MNHEY and CDR2 SMNVEV (reference sequence). TCRdb re-called the RT-PCR reads through MiXCR, storing one row per CDR3 protein. The sample has hundreds of thousands of distinct CDR3 sequences, approximately 17% seen once. A note on this clonotype: The target antigen is unknown.

Findings and limits, study-wide: The authors proposed limited new T cell recruitment per seasonal influenza vaccination.

V usage is TRBV27 and J usage is TRBJ2-1, with TRBD2 identical over 9 bases. Sequences were derived from PBMCs from blood, sampled 5 to 6 days after vaccination. The TCR was taken from a man aged 45-65 years who received an inactivated influenza vaccine. The CDR3 sequence: CASSLRASGTLLYNEQFF. The CDR3 DNA sequence: TGTGCCAGCAGTTTGCGAGCTAGCGGGACCTTGTTATACAATGAGCAGTTCTTC.